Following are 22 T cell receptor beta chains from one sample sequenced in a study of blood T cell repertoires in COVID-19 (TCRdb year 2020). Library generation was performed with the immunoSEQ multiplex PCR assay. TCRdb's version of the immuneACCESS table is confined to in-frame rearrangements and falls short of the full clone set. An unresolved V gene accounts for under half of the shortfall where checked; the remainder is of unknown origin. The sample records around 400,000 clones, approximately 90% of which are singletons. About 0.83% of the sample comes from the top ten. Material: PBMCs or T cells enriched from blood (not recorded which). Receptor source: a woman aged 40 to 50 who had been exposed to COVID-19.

The CDR3 sequence is CASSGTSGYQETQYF. Here the CDR3 DNA reads TGTGCCAGCTCCGGGACTAGCGGGTACCAAGAGACCCAGTACTTC. The chain joins TRBV2 to TRBJ2-5; 12 bases are shared with TRBD2. Germline CDR1 is SNHLY and CDR2 is FYNNEI. J lost 0 bases, V lost 8 bases, and 4 bases had no gene match. This CDR3 has 15 amino acids.

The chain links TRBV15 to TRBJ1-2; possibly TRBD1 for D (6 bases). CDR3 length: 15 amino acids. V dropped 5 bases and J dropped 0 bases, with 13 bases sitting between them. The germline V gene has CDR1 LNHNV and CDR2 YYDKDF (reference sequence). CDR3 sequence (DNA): TGTGCCACCAGCGGAGGCAGGGGTTCTAACTATGGCTACACCTTC. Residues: CATSGGRGSNYGYTF.

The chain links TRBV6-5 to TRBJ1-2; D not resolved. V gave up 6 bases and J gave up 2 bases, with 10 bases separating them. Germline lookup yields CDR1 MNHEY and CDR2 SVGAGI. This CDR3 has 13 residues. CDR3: CASREGANYGYTF. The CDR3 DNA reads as TGTGCCAGCAGGGAGGGAGCCAACTATGGCTACACCTTC.

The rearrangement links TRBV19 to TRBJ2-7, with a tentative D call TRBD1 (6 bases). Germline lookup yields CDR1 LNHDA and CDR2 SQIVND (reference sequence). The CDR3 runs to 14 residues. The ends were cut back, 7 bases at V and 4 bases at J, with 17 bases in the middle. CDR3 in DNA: TGTGCCAGTACTAACTCGGACAGACCGTACGAGCAGTACTTC. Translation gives CASTNSDRPYEQYF.

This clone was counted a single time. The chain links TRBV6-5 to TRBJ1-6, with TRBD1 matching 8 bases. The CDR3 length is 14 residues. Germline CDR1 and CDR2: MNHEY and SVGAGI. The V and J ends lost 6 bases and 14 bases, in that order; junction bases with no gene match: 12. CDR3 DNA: TGTGCCAGCAGACGGACAGGGCTCGGGGCAGCCCTCCACTTT. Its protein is CASRRTGLGAALHF.

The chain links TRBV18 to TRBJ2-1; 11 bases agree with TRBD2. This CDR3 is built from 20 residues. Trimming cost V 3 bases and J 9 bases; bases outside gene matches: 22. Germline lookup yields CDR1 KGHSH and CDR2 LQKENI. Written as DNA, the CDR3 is TGTGCCAGCTCACCCCTATCGGCAGTTACCGGGACTAGCGGTAGGGGTGAGCAGTTCTTC. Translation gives CASSPLSAVTGTSGRGEQFF.

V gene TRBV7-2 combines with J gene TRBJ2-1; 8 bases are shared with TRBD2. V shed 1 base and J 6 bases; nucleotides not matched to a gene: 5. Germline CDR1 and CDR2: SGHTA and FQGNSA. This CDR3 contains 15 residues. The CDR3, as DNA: TGTGCCAGCAGCTTAGGCTCTAGCGGGCGCAATGAGCAGTTCTTC. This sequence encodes CASSLGSSGRNEQFF.

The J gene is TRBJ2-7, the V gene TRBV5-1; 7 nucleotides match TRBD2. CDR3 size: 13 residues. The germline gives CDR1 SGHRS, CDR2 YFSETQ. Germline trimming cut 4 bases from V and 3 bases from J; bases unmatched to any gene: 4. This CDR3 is CASSRASGYEQYF. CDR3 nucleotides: TGCGCCAGCAGCCGAGCTAGCGGCTACGAGCAGTACTTC.

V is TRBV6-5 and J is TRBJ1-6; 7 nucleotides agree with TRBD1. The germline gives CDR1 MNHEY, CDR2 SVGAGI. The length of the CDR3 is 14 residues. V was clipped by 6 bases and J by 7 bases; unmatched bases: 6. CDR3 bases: TGTGCCAGCAGGGAGACAGGGAGAAATTCACCCCTCCACTTT. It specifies CASRETGRNSPLHF.

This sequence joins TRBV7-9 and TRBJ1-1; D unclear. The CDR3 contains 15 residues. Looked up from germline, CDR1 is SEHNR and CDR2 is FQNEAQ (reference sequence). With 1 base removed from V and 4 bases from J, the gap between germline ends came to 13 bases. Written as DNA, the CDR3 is TGTGCCAGCAGCTTAGTCAGCGGCACCTCCACTGAAGCTTTCTTT. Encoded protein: CASSLVSGTSTEAFF.

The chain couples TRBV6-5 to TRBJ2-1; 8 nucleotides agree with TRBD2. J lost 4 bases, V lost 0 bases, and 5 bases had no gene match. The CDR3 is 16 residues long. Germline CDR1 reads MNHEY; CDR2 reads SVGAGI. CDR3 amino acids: CASSYSETSVYNEQFF. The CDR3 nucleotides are TGTGCCAGCAGTTACTCTGAGACTAGCGTGTACAATGAGCAGTTCTTC.

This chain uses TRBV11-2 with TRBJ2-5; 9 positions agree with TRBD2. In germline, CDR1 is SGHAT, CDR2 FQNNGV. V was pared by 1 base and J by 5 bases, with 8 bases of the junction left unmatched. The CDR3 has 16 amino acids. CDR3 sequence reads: CASSLGGGTSRETQYF. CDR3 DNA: TGTGCCAGCAGCTTAGGGGGGGGGACTAGCCGGGAGACCCAGTACTTC. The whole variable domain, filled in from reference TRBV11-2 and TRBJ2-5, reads EAGVAQSPRYKIIEKRQSVAFWCNPISGHATLYWYQQILGQGPKLLIQFQNNGVVDDSQLPKDRFSAERLKGVDSTLKIQPAKLEDSAVYLCASSLGGGTSRETQYFGPGTRLLVL.

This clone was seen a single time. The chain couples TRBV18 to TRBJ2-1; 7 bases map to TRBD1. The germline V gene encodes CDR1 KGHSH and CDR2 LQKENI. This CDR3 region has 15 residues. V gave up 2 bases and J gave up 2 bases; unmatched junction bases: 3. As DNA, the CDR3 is TGTGCCAGCTCACCAACAGGGGTGCCCTACAATGAGCAGTTCTTC. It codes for CASSPTGVPYNEQFF.

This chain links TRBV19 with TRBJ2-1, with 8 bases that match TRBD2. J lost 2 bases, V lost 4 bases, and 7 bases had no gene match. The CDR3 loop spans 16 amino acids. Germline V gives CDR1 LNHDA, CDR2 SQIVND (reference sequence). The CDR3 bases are TGTGCCAGTAGTACCTTCAGCGGGGGCACCTACAATGAGCAGTTCTTC. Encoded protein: CASSTFSGGTYNEQFF.

Here the CDR3 DNA reads TGTGCCAGCAGCTTCCGGGAGTCCAATGAGCAGTTCTTC. Translated, it gives CASSFRESNEQFF. The chain couples TRBV7-9 to TRBJ2-1; tentatively, D is TRBD2 (6 bases). V lost 3 bases to trimming and J lost 6 bases, with 9 bases between them. Germline V lookup: CDR1 SEHNR, CDR2 FQNEAQ (reference sequence). The CDR3 runs to 13 residues. The full variable domain, rest sourced from reference TRBV7-9 and TRBJ2-1, is DTGVSQNPRHKITKRGQNVTFRCDPISEHNRLYWYRQTLGQGPEFLTYFQNEAQLEKSRLLSDRFSAERPKGSFSTLEIQRTEQGDSAMYLCASSFRESNEQFFGPGTRLTVL.

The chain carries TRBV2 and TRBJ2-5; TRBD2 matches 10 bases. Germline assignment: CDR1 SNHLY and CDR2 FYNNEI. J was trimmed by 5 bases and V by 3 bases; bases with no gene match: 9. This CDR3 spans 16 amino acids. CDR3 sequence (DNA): TGTGCCAGCAGTGATATAATAGCGGGGGGCTCGGAGACCCAGTACTTC. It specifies CASSDIIAGGSETQYF.

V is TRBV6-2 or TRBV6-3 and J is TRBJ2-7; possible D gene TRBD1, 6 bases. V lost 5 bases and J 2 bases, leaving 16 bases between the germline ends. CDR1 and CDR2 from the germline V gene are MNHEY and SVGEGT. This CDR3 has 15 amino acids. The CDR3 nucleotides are TGTGCCAGCAGTACGGACAGTGTAGCGACCTACGAGCAGTACTTC. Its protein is CASSTDSVATYEQYF.

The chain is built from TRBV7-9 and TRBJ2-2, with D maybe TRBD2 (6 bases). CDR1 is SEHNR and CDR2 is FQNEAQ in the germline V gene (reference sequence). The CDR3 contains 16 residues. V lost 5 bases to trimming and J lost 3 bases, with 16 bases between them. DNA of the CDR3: TGTGCCAGCAGCAACCTAGCCTGGGGGGACACCGGGGAGCTGTTTTTT. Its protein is CASSNLAWGDTGELFF. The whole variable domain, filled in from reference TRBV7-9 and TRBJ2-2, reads DTGVSQNPRHKITKRGQNVTFRCDPISEHNRLYWYRQTLGQGPEFLTYFQNEAQLEKSRLLSDRFSAERPKGSFSTLEIQRTEQGDSAMYLCASSNLAWGDTGELFFGEGSRLTVL.

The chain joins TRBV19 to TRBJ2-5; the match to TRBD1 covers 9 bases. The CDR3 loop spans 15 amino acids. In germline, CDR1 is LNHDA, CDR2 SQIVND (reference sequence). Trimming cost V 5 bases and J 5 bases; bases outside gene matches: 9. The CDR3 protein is CASSPRDRVSETQYF. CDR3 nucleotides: TGTGCCAGTAGTCCCCGGGACAGGGTATCGGAGACCCAGTACTTC.

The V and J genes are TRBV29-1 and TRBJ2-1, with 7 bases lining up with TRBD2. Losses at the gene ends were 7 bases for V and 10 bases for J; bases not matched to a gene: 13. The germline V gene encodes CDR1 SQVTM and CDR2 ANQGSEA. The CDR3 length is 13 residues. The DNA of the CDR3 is TGCAGCGCCGGACTAGTGACGTCGGGCGAGCAGTTCTTC. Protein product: CSAGLVTSGEQFF.

The CDR3 region is CASSSRSAISYEQYF. The CDR3 bases are TGTGCCAGCAGCTCCCGTAGCGCAATCTCCTACGAGCAGTACTTC. This rearrangement joins TRBV13 to TRBJ2-7; possibly TRBD2 for D (5 bases). CDR3 length: 15 residues. Looked up from germline, CDR1 is PRHDT and CDR2 is FYEKMQ (reference sequence). Trimming removed 4 bases at V and 0 bases at J, with 13 bases between.

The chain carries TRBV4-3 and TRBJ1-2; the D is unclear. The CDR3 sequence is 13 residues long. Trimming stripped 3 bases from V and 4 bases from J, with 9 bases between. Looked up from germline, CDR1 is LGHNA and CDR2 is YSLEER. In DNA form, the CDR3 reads TGCGCCAGCAGCCATCCGGGAACCTATGGCTACACCTTC. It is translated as CASSHPGTYGYTF.